Listed here are 24 T cell receptor beta chains from one sample, sequenced in a study of T cell responses to AZD1222 COVID-19 vaccine. The method was immunoSEQ multiplex PCR; TCRdb's version includes in-frame clones alone and lacks a portion of them. The table has 100,000 to 130,000 clones, around nine tenths seen once. The source material was peripheral blood, sampled on day 0 of AZD1222 vaccination. The receptors shown here come from an adult in good health.

The V call is TRBV7-2, the J call TRBJ2-5, with D perhaps being TRBD1 or TRBD2 (5 bases each). V was pared by 3 bases and J by 4 bases, with 15 bases between. The CDR3 consists of 15 residues. The germline V gene has CDR1 SGHTA and CDR2 FQGNSA. The CDR3 sequence: CASSFSGGLAETQYF. CDR3 sequence (DNA): TGTGCCAGCAGCTTTTCTGGGGGATTGGCAGAGACCCAGTACTTC.

The V call is TRBV7-8, the J call TRBJ2-5, with D unclear. CDR1 is SGHVS, CDR2 FQNEAQ, per germline. The CDR3 is 15 amino acids. Between the trimmed V and J ends, which lost 2 bases and 1 base, there was a span of 11 bases. The CDR3 loop is CASSLNPTLQETQYF. The CDR3 coding sequence is TGTGCCAGCAGCTTAAACCCTACCCTCCAAGAGACCCAGTACTTC.

The genes are TRBV19 and TRBJ2-7, with 11 bases identical to TRBD2. There are 16 residues in the CDR3. Germline assignment: CDR1 LNHDA and CDR2 SQIVND (reference sequence). V shed 6 bases, J shed 4 bases, and the junction held 11 bases outside the gene matches. CDR3 region: CASRNDGTSGQYEQYF. For the CDR3, the DNA is TGTGCCAGTAGAAATGACGGGACTAGCGGCCAATACGAGCAGTACTTC. The full variable domain, rest sourced from reference TRBV19 and TRBJ2-7, is DGGITQSPKYLFRKEGQNVTLSCEQNLNHDAMYWYRQDPGQGLRLIYYSQIVNDFQKGDIAEGYSVSREKKESFPLTVTSAQKNPTAFYLCASRNDGTSGQYEQYFGPGTRLTVT.

The DNA for the CDR3 is TGCGCCAGCAGCGGGGACACAAATCAGCCCCAGCATTTT. Translating it yields CASSGDTNQPQHF. The V and J genes are TRBV4-1 and TRBJ1-5, with D possibly matching TRBD1 (6 bases). Germline CDR1 is MGHRA and CDR2 is YSYEKL. The CDR3 extends over 13 amino acids. V dropped 5 bases and J dropped 4 bases, with 9 bases sitting between them.

The chain is built from TRBV2 and TRBJ2-5, with a weak D call TRBD2 (6 bases). The V end lost 8 bases, the J end lost 5 bases, and 18 bases lay between the germline ends. This CDR3 contains 14 residues. Germline loops: CDR1 SNHLY, CDR2 FYNNEI. For the CDR3, the DNA is TGTGCCAGCTTAGGAGGGACGAAGCGGGAGACCCAGTACTTC. Its protein is CASLGGTKRETQYF.

The chain recombines TRBV27 with TRBJ2-1; D might be TRBD1 or TRBD2, each matching 5 bases. Germline loops: CDR1 MNHEY, CDR2 SMNVEV (reference sequence). Deletions cut 6 bases from V and 3 bases from J, with 15 bases between. This CDR3 is built from 15 residues. The CDR3 is CASSDGGVFYNEQFF. The CDR3 coding sequence is TGTGCCAGCAGCGATGGGGGTGTCTTCTACAATGAGCAGTTCTTC.

In DNA, the CDR3 is TGTGCCACTCATAAAGGGGGTAAGGTCTACGAGCAGTACTTC. Amino acid sequence: CATHKGGKVYEQYF. The rearrangement uses TRBV19 and TRBJ2-7, with D possibly TRBD1 on 6 matching bases. Germline CDR1 LNHDA, CDR2 SQIVND (reference sequence). Deletions cut 10 bases from V and 3 bases from J, with 19 bases between. The CDR3 sequence is 14 residues long.

The chain combines TRBV10-3 with TRBJ2-7; D perhaps matches TRBD2 (7 bases). Trimming left V 0 bases short and J 7 bases short, with 10 bases between. CDR1 and CDR2 (germline): ENHRY, SYGVKD. The CDR3 extends over 13 amino acids. The CDR3 DNA is TGTGCCATCAGTGAGTCGGCGGGGGCAGAGCAGTACTTC. The encoded protein is CAISESAGAEQYF.

The chain is built from TRBV4-3 and TRBJ2-3; maybe TRBD2 (5 bases). In germline, CDR1 is LGHNA, CDR2 YSLEER. V lost 0 bases and J 6 bases, leaving 13 bases between the germline ends. CDR3 length: 15 amino acids. Here the CDR3 reads CASSQDRGSWDTQYF. CDR3 nucleotide sequence: TGCGCCAGCAGCCAAGATCGGGGTTCTTGGGATACGCAGTATTTT.

The rearrangement links TRBV5-8 to TRBJ2-5; TRBD1 is a possible D gene (5 bases). The CDR3 consists of 13 residues. Trimming took 1 base from V and 5 from J, leaving 9 bases between them. Looked up from germline, CDR1 is SGHTS and CDR2 is YDEGEE. The CDR3 bases are TGTGCCAGCAGCTTGCAGGGTGGGGAGACCCAGTACTTC. It yields the protein CASSLQGGETQYF.

The chain recombines TRBV5-1 with TRBJ2-7, with a weak D call TRBD2 (7 bases). This CDR3 has 14 residues. CDR1 and CDR2 (germline): SGHRS, YFSETQ. V lost 5 bases, J lost 0 bases, and 12 bases lay in between. CDR3 region: CASRGGDTSYEQYF. DNA of the CDR3: TGCGCCAGCAGGGGAGGGGACACCTCCTACGAGCAGTACTTC.

The chain combines TRBV7-2 with TRBJ2-7, with 8 bases that match TRBD1. Trimming at V came to 0 bases and at J to 5 bases, leaving 6 bases not matched to a gene. Germline V gene lookup returns CDR1 SGHTA and CDR2 FQGNSA. The CDR3 covers 15 residues. The CDR3 nucleotides read TGTGCCAGCAGCTTAGCGGCAGGGGGCGTCGACGAGCAGTACTTC. Protein: CASSLAAGGVDEQYF.

The V and J genes are TRBV19 and TRBJ2-2, with D perhaps TRBD1 or TRBD2 (5 bases each). Germline CDR1 and CDR2: LNHDA and SQIVND (reference sequence). The CDR3 length is 12 residues. V was cut by 7 bases and J by 6 bases, with 9 bases left in between. The CDR3 DNA sequence: TGTGCCAGTAATTGGGGGTCCGGGGAGCTGTTTTTT. Amino acid sequence: CASNWGSGELFF. Using reference TRBV19 and TRBJ2-2 for the parts outside the CDR3, the full variable domain is DGGITQSPKYLFRKEGQNVTLSCEQNLNHDAMYWYRQDPGQGLRLIYYSQIVNDFQKGDIAEGYSVSREKKESFPLTVTSAQKNPTAFYLCASNWGSGELFFGEGSRLTVL.

This chain uses TRBV5-1 with TRBJ1-3; D gene unclear. V shed 2 bases and J shed 0 bases, with 9 bases lying between them. The CDR3 is made up of 15 amino acids. The germline V gene has CDR1 SGHRS and CDR2 YFSETQ. CDR3 coding DNA: TGCGCCAGCAGCTTACGGTGGAGCTCTGGAAACACCATATATTTT. Translating it yields CASSLRWSSGNTIYF.

The chain couples TRBV19 to TRBJ2-7, with 10 bases fitting TRBD2. From germline, CDR1 is LNHDA and CDR2 SQIVND (reference sequence). V shed 6 bases and J 6 bases; nucleotides not matched to a gene: 11. CDR3 length: 15 residues. Here the CDR3 reads CASRDVLAGFGEQYF. In DNA, the CDR3 is TGTGCCAGTAGGGATGTACTAGCGGGGTTTGGCGAGCAGTACTTC.

This rearrangement joins TRBV27 to TRBJ2-2; D is possibly TRBD2 (6 bases). The CDR3 consists of 15 residues. Trimming took off 4 bases at V and 5 bases at J, with 14 bases between the two ends. Germline V lookup: CDR1 MNHEY, CDR2 SMNVEV (reference sequence). CDR3 DNA sequence: TGTGCCAGCAGTTCGGGACTCCTTGTTACCGGGGAGCTGTTTTTT. Translating it yields CASSSGLLVTGELFF.

The CDR3 loop reads CASNLSPGGYTF. The CDR3 bases are TGTGCCAGTAACCTCTCCCCCGGGGGCTACACCTTC. This chain uses TRBV19 with TRBJ1-2; the D is unclear. Germline assignment: CDR1 LNHDA and CDR2 SQIVND (reference sequence). Deletions cut 7 bases from V and 8 bases from J, with 14 bases between. The CDR3 loop spans 12 amino acids.

The V call is TRBV19, the J call TRBJ1-6; TRBD1 matches at 7 bases. The CDR3 contains 14 residues. V was clipped by 7 bases and J by 5 bases; unmatched bases: 5. Germline V gene data show CDR1 as LNHDA and CDR2 as SQIVND (reference sequence). CDR3 loop: CASKPGTDNSPLHF. In nucleotides, the CDR3 is TGTGCCAGTAAGCCCGGGACAGATAATTCACCCCTCCACTTT.

The chain couples TRBV15 to TRBJ1-2, with D perhaps matching TRBD1 (6 bases). The CDR3 is made up of 15 amino acids. V lost 0 bases and J 5 bases, leaving 13 bases between the germline ends. CDR1 is LNHNV and CDR2 is YYDKDF in the germline V gene (reference sequence). CDR3 in amino acids: CATSRDLRGGYGYTF. DNA for the CDR3: TGTGCCACCAGCAGAGACCTCAGGGGCGGATATGGCTACACCTTC.

The rearrangement uses TRBV9 and TRBJ1-2; D is unclear. Germline V CDR1 and CDR2: SGDLS, YYNGEE. Trimming left V 0 bases short and J 10 bases short, with 7 bases between. The CDR3 has 11 amino acids. This chain's CDR3 is CASSVGPVYTF. DNA for the CDR3: TGTGCCAGCAGCGTAGGTCCTGTCTACACCTTC.

The rearrangement uses TRBV7-2 and TRBJ2-1; 9 bases are a match to TRBD1. The CDR3 is 16 residues long. Trimming at V came to 0 bases and at J to 7 bases, leaving 7 bases not matched to a gene. CDR1 and CDR2 from the germline V gene are SGHTA and FQGNSA. The CDR3 nucleotides read TGTGCCAGCAGCTTAGCGCTACAGGGGGCTGGGAATGAGCAGTTCTTC. Translation gives CASSLALQGAGNEQFF.

The chain links TRBV6-2 or TRBV6-3 to TRBJ1-2, with 8 bases matching TRBD1. The CDR3 contains 15 residues. After removal of 5 bases from V and 4 bases from J, the junction contained 9 bases not matched to a gene. CDR1 and CDR2 from the germline V gene are MNHEY and SVGEGT. The CDR3 DNA reads TGTGCCAGCAGTCCCCGGGACAGGAGCGTCTATGGCTACACCTTC. Protein: CASSPRDRSVYGYTF.

This clone came up once. This chain links TRBV19 with TRBJ2-1; TRBD2 agrees at 14 bases. The CDR3 runs 18 residues. Germline CDR1 is LNHDA and CDR2 is SQIVND (reference sequence). With V trimmed by 6 bases and J by 0 bases, 7 bases remained unmatched. CDR3 protein: CASRGLAGGDSSYNEQFF. As DNA, the CDR3 is TGTGCCAGTAGAGGACTAGCGGGGGGCGATAGCTCCTACAATGAGCAGTTCTTC.

The chain has TRBV7-2 and TRBJ2-5; TRBD2 matches at 10 bases. Germline V gene sequence: CDR1 SGHTA, CDR2 FQGNSA. V shed 0 bases and J 1 base; nucleotides not matched to a gene: 5. The CDR3 covers 17 residues. The CDR3 DNA sequence: TGTGCCAGCAGCTTAGCGCCGGGACTAGCGCGCCAAGAGACCCAGTACTTC. Protein product: CASSLAPGLARQETQYF.